The subject of this entry is one T cell receptor beta chain. The antigen remains unidentified. PCR involved 60 Vbeta and 13 Jbeta primers. Profiled with immunoSEQ multiplex PCR; TCRdb holds only in-frame clones, not every one. This table has 130,000 or so clones, around 8.5% appearing once. This specimen belongs to a study of cytomegalovirus exposure and HLA in healthy donors. Study findings and constraints: Data from an earlier analysis indicated that most TCR beta V segments were productive either about 87% or about 30% of the time.

This receptor was obtained from a middle-aged man in good health and CMV-seronegative. The material sequenced was PBMCs.

The CDR3 protein is CASSYSAENEKLFF. CDR3 coding DNA: TGTGCCAGCAGTTACTCGGCCGAAAATGAAAAACTGTTTTTT. The chain carries TRBV6-5 and TRBJ1-4; D gene uncertain. Per germline, CDR1 MNHEY and CDR2 SVGAGI. The CDR3 has 14 residues. V lost 0 bases and J lost 5, with 7 bases in between.